Each of the 6 T cell receptor beta chains below was sequenced from the same sample in a study of beta chain features in type 1 diabetes. TCRB transcripts that were expressed got sequenced, as all of the isolated RNA had been reverse transcribed. TCRdb's copy holds only in-frame clones and misses some; the assay was immunoSEQ multiplex PCR. The sample includes 120,000 to 150,000 clones, about 7% of them seen just once. The specimen was central memory CD4+ T cells from blood. The source of these receptors is a woman under 40 in good health.

The rearrangement joins TRBV4-3 to TRBJ2-7; the match to TRBD2 covers 10 bases. V was clipped by 5 bases and J by 4 bases; unmatched bases: 8. The germline V gene encodes CDR1 LGHNA and CDR2 YSLEER. CDR3 length equals 15 residues. In DNA form, the CDR3 reads TGCGCCAGCAGCTCCCTAGCGGGAGATGGGTACGAGCAGTACTTC. Protein sequence: CASSSLAGDGYEQYF.

The chain couples TRBV28 to TRBJ2-7; 7 nucleotides match TRBD2. V was clipped by 6 bases and J by 3 bases; unmatched bases: 8. CDR3 length: 14 amino acids. Germline V gene sequence: CDR1 MDHEN, CDR2 SYDVKM. Here the CDR3 reads CASRSREPFYEQYF. The CDR3 region has the DNA TGTGCCAGCAGGTCGCGGGAGCCCTTCTACGAGCAGTACTTC. Full variable domain (missing parts from reference TRBV28 and TRBJ2-7): DVKVTQSSRYLVKRTGEKVFLECVQDMDHENMFWYRQDPGLGLRLIYFSYDVKMKEKGDIPEGYSVSREKKERFSLILESASTNQTSMYLCASRSREPFYEQYFGPGTRLTVT.

Only a few counts were recorded for this clone. The chain carries TRBV6-6 and TRBJ2-1; 8 bases are a match to TRBD1. The V and J ends lost 6 bases and 7 bases, in that order; junction bases with no gene match: 5. The CDR3 contains 13 residues. Germline-derived CDR1 and CDR2 are MNHNY and SVGAGI (reference sequence). CDR3 sequence reads: CASSRGLRNEQFF. CDR3 nucleotide sequence: TGTGCCAGCAGCAGGGGGCTAAGAAATGAGCAGTTCTTC.

This clone was observed a few times. The rearrangement uses TRBV7-9 and TRBJ2-1; 8 nucleotides agree with TRBD1. Trimming cost V 4 bases and J 2 bases; bases outside gene matches: 4. This CDR3 contains 15 residues. CDR1 and CDR2 from the germline V gene are SEHNR and FQNEAQ (reference sequence). The CDR3 region is CASSSPGGAYNEQFF. The DNA of the CDR3 is TGTGCCAGCAGCTCCCCAGGGGGCGCCTACAATGAGCAGTTCTTC.

This clone was counted at least ten times. The gene calls are TRBV29-1 and TRBJ2-5; D gene unclear. V lost 4 bases, J lost 2 bases, and 17 bases lay in between. This CDR3 is built from 15 residues. CDR1 is SQVTM and CDR2 is ANQGSEA in the germline V gene. Here the CDR3 DNA reads TGCAGCGTTGGAATGTTGCAGGCGATACAAGAGACCCAGTACTTC. Translating it yields CSVGMLQAIQETQYF.

The chain carries TRBV18 and TRBJ1-4, with 7 bases that match TRBD1. The V segment lost 2 bases and the J segment 5 bases; nucleotides outside the gene matches: 5. Germline CDR1 and CDR2: KGHSH and LQKENI. The CDR3 has 15 amino acids. The CDR3 protein is CASSPSHRGNEKLFF. CDR3 nucleotide sequence: TGTGCCAGCTCACCATCTCACAGGGGAAATGAAAAACTGTTTTTT.